Each of the 23 T cell receptor beta chains below was sequenced from the same sample in a study of beta chain features in type 1 diabetes. The isolated RNA, all of it, was reverse transcribed, so expressed TCRB transcripts were what got sequenced. Repertoires were generated with immunoSEQ multiplex PCR, while TCRdb's copy carries only in-frame clones and drops some. The sample includes 150,000 to 190,000 clones, 10% to 13% of them seen just once. Study results and limitations: Among all four CD4+ subsets, Type 1 diabetes patients had TCRB CDR3s that were moderately but significantly shorter.

Their specific antigens are unknown. Sequenced: central memory CD4+ T cells from blood. These receptors originate from a man aged 25 to 45 with type 1 diabetes.

This clone was seen a few times. At the DNA level, this CDR3 is encoded by other sequences in the same sample as well. The DNA of the CDR3 is TGTGCCAGCAGCGAGACTAGCGTAGCAGATACGCAGTATTTT. It yields the protein CASSETSVADTQYF. The chain carries TRBV7-2 and TRBJ2-3, with 8 bases fitting TRBD2. Unmatched junction bases numbered 5, after V lost 5 bases and J lost 4 bases. The CDR3 runs to 14 residues. Germline-derived CDR1 and CDR2 are SGHTA and FQGNSA. Full variable domain (remainder filled in from reference TRBV7-2 and TRBJ2-3): GAGVSQSPSNKVTEKGKDVELRCDPISGHTALYWYRQSLGQGLEFLIYFQGNSAPDKSGLPSDRFSAERTGGSVSTLTIQRTQQEDSAVYLCASSETSVADTQYFGPGTRLTVL.

This clone showed up just a few times. The rearrangement joins TRBV29-1 to TRBJ2-7; 9 bases are shared with TRBD1. The ends lost 4 bases at V and 5 bases at J; junction bases unmatched: 6. CDR3 length equals 13 residues. Germline lookup yields CDR1 SQVTM and CDR2 ANQGSEA. This CDR3 is CSVVGQGGDEQYF. CDR3 coding DNA: TGCAGCGTTGTGGGACAGGGAGGCGACGAGCAGTACTTC.

There are a few counts of this clone. This chain joins TRBV19 and TRBJ1-5; D is perhaps TRBD1 (6 bases). CDR1 LNHDA and CDR2 SQIVND come from the germline V gene (reference sequence). The ends were cut back, 6 bases at V and 5 bases at J, with 14 bases in the middle. This CDR3 region has 14 residues. The CDR3 DNA reads as TGTGCCAGTAGGCTACAGGGCTGGGATCAGCCCCAGCATTTT. Translated: CASRLQGWDQPQHF.

This chain connects TRBV20-1 to TRBJ2-7, with D possibly TRBD2 on 6 matching bases. The CDR3 runs 10 residues. From germline, CDR1 is DFQATT and CDR2 SNEGSKA (reference sequence). This CDR3 reads CSVEGEEQYF. The CDR3 DNA reads as TGCAGCGTGGAGGGTGAGGAGCAGTACTTC.

The chain joins TRBV6-5 to TRBJ2-2; no definite D call. The V end lost 1 base, the J end lost 2 bases, and 11 bases lay between the germline ends. This CDR3 has 16 amino acids. Germline V CDR1 and CDR2: MNHEY, SVGAGI. Written as DNA, the CDR3 is TGTGCCAGCAGTTACTACAGCCCGCCAAACACCGGGGAGCTGTTTTTT. Translation: CASSYYSPPNTGELFF.

This clone was counted a few times. This chain connects TRBV28 to TRBJ1-2; 9 bases match TRBD1. Trimming took 7 bases from V and 8 from J; bases not matched to a gene: 5. In germline, CDR1 is MDHEN, CDR2 SYDVKM. The CDR3 loop spans 12 amino acids. The CDR3 protein is CASNGQGKGYTF. In nucleotides, the CDR3 is TGTGCCAGCAATGGACAGGGGAAAGGCTACACCTTC.

The V and J genes are TRBV10-3 and TRBJ2-7; no clear D. Germline V gene sequence: CDR1 ENHRY, CDR2 SYGVKD. This CDR3 region has 11 residues. Deletions cut 0 bases from V and 6 bases from J, with 3 bases between. In nucleotides, the CDR3 is TGTGCCATCAGTGAGTCGAGCGAGCAGTACTTC. This encodes CAISESSEQYF.

V usage is TRBV7-9 and J usage is TRBJ2-1; tentatively, D is TRBD2 (6 bases). The germline V and J ends were trimmed by 3 bases and 13 bases, with 28 bases remaining between them. Germline CDR1 and CDR2: SEHNR and FQNEAQ (reference sequence). The CDR3 runs 17 residues. The CDR3 sequence is CASSLSSPSSELSSQFF. The CDR3 DNA follows: TGTGCCAGCAGCTTGTCAAGTCCCTCTAGCGAGCTGTCAAGTCAGTTCTTC.

The chain links TRBV28 to TRBJ1-1, with D unclear. With 7 bases removed from V and 1 base from J, the gap between germline ends came to 7 bases. This CDR3 region has 12 residues. Germline assignment: CDR1 MDHEN and CDR2 SYDVKM. The CDR3 loop reads CASTYRNTEAFF. CDR3 sequence (DNA): TGTGCCAGCACTTACAGGAACACTGAAGCTTTCTTT.

The chain employs TRBV13 and TRBJ1-2; TRBD1 matches at 7 bases. The V and J ends lost 5 bases and 0 bases, in that order; junction bases with no gene match: 3. The CDR3 runs to 14 residues. Germline V gene sequence: CDR1 PRHDT, CDR2 FYEKMQ (reference sequence). CDR3 bases: TGTGCCAGCAGCGTGGGACAGACTAACTATGGCTACACCTTC. Translation: CASSVGQTNYGYTF.

This clone was seen only a few times. This chain connects TRBV5-4 to TRBJ1-2; D gene unclear. In germline, CDR1 is SGHNT, CDR2 YYREEE (reference sequence). V gave up 3 bases and J gave up 2 bases, with 11 bases separating them. The CDR3 is 14 residues long. The DNA for the CDR3 is TGTGCCAGCAGCTCCTGGACGGGAAACTATGGCTACACCTTC. It encodes CASSSWTGNYGYTF.

J is TRBJ2-2 and V is TRBV7-2, with 12 bases aligning to TRBD2. After removal of 5 bases from V and 6 bases from J, the junction contained 4 bases not matched to a gene. The CDR3 has 15 residues. From germline, CDR1 is SGHTA and CDR2 FQGNSA. This CDR3 reads CASSISSGRAGELFF. The DNA of the CDR3 is TGTGCCAGCAGCATTTCTAGCGGGAGGGCCGGGGAGCTGTTTTTT. The entire variable domain, with the rest obtained from reference TRBV7-2 and TRBJ2-2, is as follows: GAGVSQSPSNKVTEKGKDVELRCDPISGHTALYWYRQSLGQGLEFLIYFQGNSAPDKSGLPSDRFSAERTGGSVSTLTIQRTQQEDSAVYLCASSISSGRAGELFFGEGSRLTVL.

This clone was counted only a few times. The rearrangement uses TRBV4-1 and TRBJ2-5; the D gene is possibly TRBD2 (7 bases). Germline V gene sequence: CDR1 MGHRA, CDR2 YSYEKL. The V and J ends lost 2 bases and 2 bases respectively, with 18 bases between them. This CDR3 is 17 amino acids long. In nucleotides, the CDR3 is TGCGCCAGCAGCCAATCCGGCCAGGGAGGGGGGCAAGAGACCCAGTACTTC. Residues: CASSQSGQGGGQETQYF.

The V call is TRBV29-1, the J call TRBJ2-3, with 9 bases fitting TRBD1. Germline-derived CDR1 and CDR2 are SQVTM and ANQGSEA. J gave up 4 bases and V 5 bases, and 4 bases lay outside the gene matches. CDR3 size: 13 residues. CDR3 protein: CSVRTGVPDTQYF. CDR3 nucleotides: TGCAGCGTTAGGACAGGGGTCCCAGATACGCAGTATTTT.

This clone has a handful of counts. The rearrangement links TRBV7-2 to TRBJ2-2; 12 nucleotides agree with TRBD2. Germline-derived CDR1 and CDR2 are SGHTA and FQGNSA. The V segment lost 2 bases and the J segment 7 bases; nucleotides outside the gene matches: 8. The length of the CDR3 is 17 residues. The CDR3 DNA sequence: TGTGCCAGCAGCTTAACTAGCGGGAGGATTTCGGGCGGGGAGCTGTTTTTT. Translating it yields CASSLTSGRISGGELFF.

This clone was observed a handful of times. V is TRBV19 and J is TRBJ2-1, with 7 bases fitting TRBD2. The ends lost 4 bases at V and 0 bases at J; junction bases unmatched: 3. Germline loops: CDR1 LNHDA, CDR2 SQIVND (reference sequence). This CDR3 has 15 residues. CDR3 region: CASSTGLVSYNEQFF. The CDR3 DNA is TGTGCCAGTAGTACAGGACTAGTCTCCTACAATGAGCAGTTCTTC.

This clone was observed many times. The chain is built from TRBV23-1 and TRBJ2-7, with TRBD1 identical over 7 bases. TRBV23-1 is treated as an ORF (open reading frame) with a function not yet certain. The CDR3 totals 16 residues. After removal of 0 bases from V and 3 bases from J, the junction contained 8 bases not matched to a gene. The CDR3, as DNA: TGCGCCAGCAGTCAATCGGGGCCGGGACAGAACTACGAGCAGTACTTC. Its protein product is CASSQSGPGQNYEQYF.

This chain uses TRBV29-1 with TRBJ2-5; the D gene is possibly TRBD2 (5 bases). This CDR3 is built from 12 residues. CDR1 SQVTM and CDR2 ANQGSEA come from the germline V gene. Trimming took off 7 bases at V and 5 bases at J, with 14 bases between the two ends. The CDR3 reads CSAFWEWETQYF. The CDR3 DNA reads TGCAGCGCCTTTTGGGAGTGGGAGACCCAGTACTTC.

The chain combines TRBV5-1 with TRBJ2-5; TRBD2 might be the D (7 bases). CDR3 length: 16 residues. Germline values: CDR1 SGHRS, CDR2 YFSETQ. V lost 4 bases and J lost 5, with 21 bases in between. CDR3 bases: TGCGCCAGCAGCCCCACTTCGGGGGGCTCTGTCGAGACCCAGTACTTC. Amino acids: CASSPTSGGSVETQYF.

This clone was detected a few times. V and J are TRBV29-1 and TRBJ2-5, with D tentatively TRBD1 (5 bases). Germline-derived CDR1 and CDR2 are SQVTM and ANQGSEA. CDR3 size: 12 residues. V was trimmed by 6 bases and J by 1 base, leaving 9 bases between them. The CDR3 spells CSVPQGQETQYF. The CDR3 region has the DNA TGCAGCGTCCCTCAGGGCCAAGAGACCCAGTACTTC.

This sequence joins TRBV28 and TRBJ2-5; 7 bases are shared with TRBD1. The CDR3 is made up of 13 amino acids. Germline assignment: CDR1 MDHEN and CDR2 SYDVKM. V lost 4 bases to trimming and J lost 4 bases; unmatched junction nucleotides: 3. For the CDR3, the DNA is TGTGCCAGCAGTTCGACAGGGTTAGAGACCCAGTACTTC. Residues: CASSSTGLETQYF.

The chain is built from TRBV5-5 and TRBJ2-5; 9 bases agree with TRBD1. This CDR3 is 16 amino acids long. The V gene's germline CDR1 is SGHKS and CDR2 YYEKEE (reference sequence). V lost 1 base and J lost 2; bases outside the gene matches: 6. As DNA, the CDR3 is TGTGCCAGCAGCTTGTCGGGACAGGGAGTACAAGAGACCCAGTACTTC. Translation: CASSLSGQGVQETQYF.

The gene calls are TRBV19 and TRBJ2-2; 10 bases align to TRBD1. Germline CDR1 LNHDA, CDR2 SQIVND (reference sequence). The ends lost 9 bases at V and 6 bases at J; junction bases unmatched: 7. The CDR3 loop spans 14 amino acids. CDR3 DNA sequence: TGTGCCAGCCTGGACAGGGGGAAAGCCGGGGAGCTGTTTTTT. This translates into CASLDRGKAGELFF.